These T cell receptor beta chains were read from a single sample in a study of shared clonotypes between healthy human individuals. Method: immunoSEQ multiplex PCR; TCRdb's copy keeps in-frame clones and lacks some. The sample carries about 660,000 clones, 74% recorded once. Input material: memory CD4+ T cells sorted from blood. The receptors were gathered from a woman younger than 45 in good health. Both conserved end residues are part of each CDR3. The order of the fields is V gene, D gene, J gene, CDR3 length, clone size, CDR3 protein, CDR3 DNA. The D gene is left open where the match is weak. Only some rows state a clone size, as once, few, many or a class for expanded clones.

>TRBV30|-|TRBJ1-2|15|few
CAWSVPQGPYYGYTF
TGTGCCTGGAGTGTGCCCCAGGGCCCCTACTATGGCTACACCTTC
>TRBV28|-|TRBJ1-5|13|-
CASLRGGYQPQHF
TGTGCCAGCTTAAGGGGGGGCTATCAGCCCCAGCATTTT
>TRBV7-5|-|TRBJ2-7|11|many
CVRSPGGEQYF
TGTGTCAGAAGCCCCGGGGGCGAGCAGTACTTC
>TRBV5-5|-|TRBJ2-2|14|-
CASSFEGFAGELFF
TGTGCCAGCAGCTTTGAGGGTTTTGCCGGGGAGCTGTTTTTT
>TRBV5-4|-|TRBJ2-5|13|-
CASLSVGQETQYF
TGTGCCAGCTTATCCGTGGGACAAGAGACCCAGTACTTC
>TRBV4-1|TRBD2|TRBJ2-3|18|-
CASSPLGSGAESTDTQYF
TGCGCCAGCAGCCCCCTAGGTAGCGGGGCAGAGAGCACAGATACGCAGTATTTT
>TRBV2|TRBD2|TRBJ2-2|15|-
CASSRLAGGPRELFF
TGTGCCAGCAGTCGACTAGCGGGAGGGCCCCGGGAGCTGTTTTTT
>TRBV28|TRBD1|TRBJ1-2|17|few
CASGKAGTGGIFYGYTF
TGTGCCAGCGGAAAAGCGGGGACAGGGGGTATTTTCTATGGCTACACCTTC
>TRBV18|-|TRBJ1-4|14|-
CASSPSGGDEKLFF
TGTGCCAGCTCACCCTCGGGCGGGGATGAAAAACTGTTTTTT
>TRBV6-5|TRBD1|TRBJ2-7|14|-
CASKRTGSAYEQYF
TGTGCCAGCAAAAGGACAGGGAGCGCCTACGAGCAGTACTTC
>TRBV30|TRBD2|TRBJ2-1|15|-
CAWSVGLAGYNEQFF
TGTGCCTGGAGTGTTGGGCTAGCGGGCTACAATGAGCAGTTCTTC
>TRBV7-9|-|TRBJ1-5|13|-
CASSSDGDQPQHF
TGTGCCAGCAGTTCGGACGGGGATCAGCCCCAGCATTTT
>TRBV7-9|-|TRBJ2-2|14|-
CASSLGLNNRELFF
TGTGCCAGCAGCTTAGGACTGAACAACCGGGAGCTGTTTTTT
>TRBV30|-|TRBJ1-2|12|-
CAWSAGNYGYTF
TGTGCCTGGAGCGCAGGAAACTATGGCTACACCTTC